This TCR beta chain was found in a study of blood T cell repertoires in COVID-19. The wider study: Both acute and convalescent COVID-19 samples were obtained from the United States, Italy and Spain. Nucleic acid was either cDNA or gDNA, and it came from T cells, B-cell-depleted T cells, or PBMCs.

V trimming: 8 bases; J trimming: 4 bases; junction bases outside the gene matches: 3. This CDR3 region has 12 residues. Germline CDR1 KGHSH, CDR2 LQKENI. Assay: immunoSEQ multiplex PCR; the TCRdb copy retains only in-frame clones and omits some. The data hold 380,000 or so clones, with approximately 86% observed a single time. The study recruited people aged about 18 to 95 years across around 24 US areas. Participant-given clinical history determined each cohort assignment. The sequenced sample consisted of PBMCs or T cells enriched from blood (not recorded which). The TCR sequence derives from a woman aged 40 to 49 with acute COVID-19. V usage is TRBV18 and J usage is TRBJ1-2; 8 bases align to TRBD1. CDR3 loop: CASQTGGYGYTF. Here the CDR3 DNA reads TGTGCCAGCCAAACAGGGGGCTATGGCTACACCTTC.